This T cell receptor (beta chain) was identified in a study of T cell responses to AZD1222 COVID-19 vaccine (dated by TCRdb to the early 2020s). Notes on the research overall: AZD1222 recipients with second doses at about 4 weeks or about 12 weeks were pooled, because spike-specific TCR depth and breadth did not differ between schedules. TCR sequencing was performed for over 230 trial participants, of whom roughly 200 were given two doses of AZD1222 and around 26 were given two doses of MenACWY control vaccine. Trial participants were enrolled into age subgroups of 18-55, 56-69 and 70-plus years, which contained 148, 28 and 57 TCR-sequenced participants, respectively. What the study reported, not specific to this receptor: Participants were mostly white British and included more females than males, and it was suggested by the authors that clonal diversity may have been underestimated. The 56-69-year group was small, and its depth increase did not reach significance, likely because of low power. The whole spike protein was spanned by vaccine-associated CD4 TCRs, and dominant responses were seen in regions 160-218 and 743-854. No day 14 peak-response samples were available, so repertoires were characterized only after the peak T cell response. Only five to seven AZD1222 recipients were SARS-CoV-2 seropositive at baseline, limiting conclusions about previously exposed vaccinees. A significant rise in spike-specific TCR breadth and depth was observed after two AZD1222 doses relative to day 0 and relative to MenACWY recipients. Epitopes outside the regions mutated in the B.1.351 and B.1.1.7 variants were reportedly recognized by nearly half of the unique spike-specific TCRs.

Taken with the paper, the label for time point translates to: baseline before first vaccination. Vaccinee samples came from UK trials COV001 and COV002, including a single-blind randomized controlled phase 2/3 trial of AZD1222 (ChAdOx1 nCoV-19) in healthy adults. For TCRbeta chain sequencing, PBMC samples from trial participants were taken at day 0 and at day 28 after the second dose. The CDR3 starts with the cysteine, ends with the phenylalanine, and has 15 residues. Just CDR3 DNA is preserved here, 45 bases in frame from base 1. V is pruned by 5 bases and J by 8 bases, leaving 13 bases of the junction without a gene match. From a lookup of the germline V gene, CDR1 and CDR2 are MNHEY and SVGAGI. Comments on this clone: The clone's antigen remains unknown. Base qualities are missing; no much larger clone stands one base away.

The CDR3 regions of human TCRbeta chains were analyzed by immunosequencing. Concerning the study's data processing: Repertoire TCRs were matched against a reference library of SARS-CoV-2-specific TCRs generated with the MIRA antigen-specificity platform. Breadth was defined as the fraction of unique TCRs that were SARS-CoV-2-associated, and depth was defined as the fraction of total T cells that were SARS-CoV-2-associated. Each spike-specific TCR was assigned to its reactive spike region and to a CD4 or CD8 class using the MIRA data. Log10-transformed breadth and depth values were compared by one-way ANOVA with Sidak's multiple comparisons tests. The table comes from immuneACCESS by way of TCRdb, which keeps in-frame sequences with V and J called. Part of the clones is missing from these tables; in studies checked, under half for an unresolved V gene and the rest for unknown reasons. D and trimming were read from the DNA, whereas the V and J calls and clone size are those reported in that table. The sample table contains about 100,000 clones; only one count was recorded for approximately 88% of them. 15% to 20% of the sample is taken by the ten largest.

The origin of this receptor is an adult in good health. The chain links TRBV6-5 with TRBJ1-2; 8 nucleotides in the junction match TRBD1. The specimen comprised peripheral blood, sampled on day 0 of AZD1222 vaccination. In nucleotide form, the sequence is TGTGCCAGCAGTATGCAGGTCGGACAGGGAGAGGGCTACACCTTC. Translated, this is CASSMQVGQGEGYTF.